The rows below give T cell receptor beta chains drawn from one sample of a study of neurological immune-mediated disorders. TCRdb re-called the 5' RACE reads with MiXCR, one entry per CDR3 protein. The table records 110,000 or so distinct CDR3 sequences, 3.2% of them present only once. Input material: PBMCs. These receptors all come from a woman aged 25 to 39 with multiple sclerosis. The CDR3 runs from the conserved cysteine through the conserved F or W. Fields, in order: V gene, D gene, CDR3 protein. D genes are given only for firm matches.

v_call: TRBV20-1
d_call: TRBD1
cdr3_aa: CSARFGDRGVVEAFF

v_call: TRBV6-5
d_call: .
cdr3_aa: CASSYAPPGELFF

v_call: TRBV4-1
d_call: .
cdr3_aa: CASSQETDLVFGTNEQFF

v_call: TRBV20-1
d_call: .
cdr3_aa: CSARRPNSPLHF

v_call: TRBV12-3/TRBV12-4
d_call: .
cdr3_aa: CASSLNRETNEKLFF

v_call: TRBV18
d_call: .
cdr3_aa: CASSPANTEAFF

v_call: TRBV5-1
d_call: .
cdr3_aa: CASSLEVGTEAFF

v_call: TRBV6-5
d_call: .
cdr3_aa: CASSLGLEAATQYF

v_call: TRBV20-1
d_call: .
cdr3_aa: CSARGGYTF

v_call: TRBV20-1
d_call: TRBD2
cdr3_aa: CSAHLAGGNNEQFF

v_call: TRBV15
d_call: .
cdr3_aa: CATSRGPTAWETQYF

v_call: TRBV5-1
d_call: TRBD2
cdr3_aa: CASSGGSGLAGETQYF

v_call: TRBV6-2/TRBV6-3
d_call: .
cdr3_aa: CATILGEGGWYNEQFF

v_call: TRBV27
d_call: TRBD1
cdr3_aa: CASSSRDRGRVGRLEETQYF

v_call: TRBV9
d_call: TRBD2
cdr3_aa: CASTNGGGAGELFF

v_call: TRBV6-2/TRBV6-3
d_call: .
cdr3_aa: CASGHKVEQYF

v_call: TRBV20-1
d_call: TRBD1
cdr3_aa: CSARQGAQGTGELFF

v_call: TRBV7-9
d_call: TRBD1
cdr3_aa: CASSTLGRDRVNTEAFF

v_call: TRBV29-1
d_call: .
cdr3_aa: CSVEAGSPHEQYF

v_call: TRBV7-2
d_call: .
cdr3_aa: CASSLRKVSATQYF

v_call: TRBV12-3/TRBV12-4
d_call: TRBD1
cdr3_aa: CASSRQGASQPQHF

v_call: TRBV7-2
d_call: TRBD1
cdr3_aa: CASSRQGKSNEQFF

v_call: TRBV29-1
d_call: TRBD2
cdr3_aa: CSVVSGRTDTQYF

v_call: TRBV11-2
d_call: TRBD2
cdr3_aa: CASSSGPSGFLIGEQFF

v_call: TRBV6-6
d_call: .
cdr3_aa: CASSYSKGVLGYGYTF

v_call: TRBV12-3/TRBV12-4
d_call: .
cdr3_aa: CASSSRTRNTEAFF

v_call: TRBV20-1
d_call: TRBD1
cdr3_aa: CSATGQGPTEAFF

v_call: TRBV6-2/TRBV6-3
d_call: .
cdr3_aa: CASSFTGNQPQHF

v_call: TRBV7-9
d_call: TRBD1
cdr3_aa: CASSRQGLEQYF

v_call: TRBV5-8
d_call: TRBD1
cdr3_aa: CASSDQDRRRRETQYF

v_call: TRBV29-1
d_call: .
cdr3_aa: CSVEGWVRVDEQFF

v_call: TRBV5-1
d_call: .
cdr3_aa: CASGKATLGEQYF

v_call: TRBV5-1
d_call: .
cdr3_aa: CASRATSSSYNEQFF

v_call: TRBV12-3/TRBV12-4
d_call: TRBD1
cdr3_aa: CASRGTGKTDTQYF

v_call: TRBV20-1
d_call: .
cdr3_aa: CSARRTVAYGYTF

v_call: TRBV11-2
d_call: .
cdr3_aa: CASSFRVRDTGELFF

v_call: TRBV5-1
d_call: .
cdr3_aa: CASSFGQVSYGYTF

v_call: TRBV5-1
d_call: .
cdr3_aa: CASSLGLQEIRNTIYF

v_call: TRBV12-3/TRBV12-4
d_call: TRBD1
cdr3_aa: CASSSDRDYEQYF

v_call: TRBV10-2
d_call: TRBD2
cdr3_aa: CASGGGSTDTQYF

v_call: TRBV11-2
d_call: TRBD1
cdr3_aa: CASSPAGTVYGYTF

v_call: TRBV4-3
d_call: TRBD2
cdr3_aa: CASSSRGAGIHNEQFF

v_call: TRBV5-4
d_call: TRBD1
cdr3_aa: CASSAQQGYYGYTF

v_call: TRBV4-3
d_call: TRBD1
cdr3_aa: CASSQDRTGSNEQFF

v_call: TRBV6-5
d_call: .
cdr3_aa: CASSYSIGGETQYF

v_call: TRBV12-3/TRBV12-4
d_call: .
cdr3_aa: CASSLSGETQYF

v_call: TRBV9
d_call: .
cdr3_aa: CASSGTALHEQYF

v_call: TRBV20-1
d_call: .
cdr3_aa: CSALRRQEGNEQYF

v_call: TRBV20-1
d_call: TRBD2
cdr3_aa: CSARGPSGSYNEQFF

v_call: TRBV19
d_call: .
cdr3_aa: CASSIVRDGIYEQYF

v_call: TRBV10-3
d_call: .
cdr3_aa: CAISEKWSEQYF

v_call: TRBV3-1
d_call: .
cdr3_aa: CASSQVPSEQYF

v_call: TRBV27
d_call: TRBD1
cdr3_aa: CASSFGQGPYEQYF

v_call: TRBV20-1
d_call: .
cdr3_aa: CSAPGLEGSTLLGYGYTF

v_call: TRBV7-8
d_call: .
cdr3_aa: CASSLTRYEQYF

v_call: TRBV5-5
d_call: .
cdr3_aa: CASSLGSNLQFF

v_call: TRBV27
d_call: TRBD1
cdr3_aa: CATGQGMPSEQYF

v_call: TRBV6-5
d_call: .
cdr3_aa: CASSYSGFPGELFF

v_call: TRBV4-1
d_call: .
cdr3_aa: CASSHNGGPPDTQYF